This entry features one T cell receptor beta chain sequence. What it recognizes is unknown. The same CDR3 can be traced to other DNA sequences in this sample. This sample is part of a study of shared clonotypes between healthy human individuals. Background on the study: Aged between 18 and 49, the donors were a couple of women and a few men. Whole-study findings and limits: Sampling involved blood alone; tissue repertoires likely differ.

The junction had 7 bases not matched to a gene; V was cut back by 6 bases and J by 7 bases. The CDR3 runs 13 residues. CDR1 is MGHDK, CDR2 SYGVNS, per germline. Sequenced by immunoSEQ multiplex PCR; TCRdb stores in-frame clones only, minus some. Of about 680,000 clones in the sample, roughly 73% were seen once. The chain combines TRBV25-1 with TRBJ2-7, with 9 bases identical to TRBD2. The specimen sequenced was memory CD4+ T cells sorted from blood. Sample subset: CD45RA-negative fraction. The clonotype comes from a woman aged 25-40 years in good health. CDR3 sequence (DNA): TGTGCCAGCAGCGCGGGAGGGGCTTATGAGCAGTACTTC. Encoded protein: CASSAGGAYEQYF.